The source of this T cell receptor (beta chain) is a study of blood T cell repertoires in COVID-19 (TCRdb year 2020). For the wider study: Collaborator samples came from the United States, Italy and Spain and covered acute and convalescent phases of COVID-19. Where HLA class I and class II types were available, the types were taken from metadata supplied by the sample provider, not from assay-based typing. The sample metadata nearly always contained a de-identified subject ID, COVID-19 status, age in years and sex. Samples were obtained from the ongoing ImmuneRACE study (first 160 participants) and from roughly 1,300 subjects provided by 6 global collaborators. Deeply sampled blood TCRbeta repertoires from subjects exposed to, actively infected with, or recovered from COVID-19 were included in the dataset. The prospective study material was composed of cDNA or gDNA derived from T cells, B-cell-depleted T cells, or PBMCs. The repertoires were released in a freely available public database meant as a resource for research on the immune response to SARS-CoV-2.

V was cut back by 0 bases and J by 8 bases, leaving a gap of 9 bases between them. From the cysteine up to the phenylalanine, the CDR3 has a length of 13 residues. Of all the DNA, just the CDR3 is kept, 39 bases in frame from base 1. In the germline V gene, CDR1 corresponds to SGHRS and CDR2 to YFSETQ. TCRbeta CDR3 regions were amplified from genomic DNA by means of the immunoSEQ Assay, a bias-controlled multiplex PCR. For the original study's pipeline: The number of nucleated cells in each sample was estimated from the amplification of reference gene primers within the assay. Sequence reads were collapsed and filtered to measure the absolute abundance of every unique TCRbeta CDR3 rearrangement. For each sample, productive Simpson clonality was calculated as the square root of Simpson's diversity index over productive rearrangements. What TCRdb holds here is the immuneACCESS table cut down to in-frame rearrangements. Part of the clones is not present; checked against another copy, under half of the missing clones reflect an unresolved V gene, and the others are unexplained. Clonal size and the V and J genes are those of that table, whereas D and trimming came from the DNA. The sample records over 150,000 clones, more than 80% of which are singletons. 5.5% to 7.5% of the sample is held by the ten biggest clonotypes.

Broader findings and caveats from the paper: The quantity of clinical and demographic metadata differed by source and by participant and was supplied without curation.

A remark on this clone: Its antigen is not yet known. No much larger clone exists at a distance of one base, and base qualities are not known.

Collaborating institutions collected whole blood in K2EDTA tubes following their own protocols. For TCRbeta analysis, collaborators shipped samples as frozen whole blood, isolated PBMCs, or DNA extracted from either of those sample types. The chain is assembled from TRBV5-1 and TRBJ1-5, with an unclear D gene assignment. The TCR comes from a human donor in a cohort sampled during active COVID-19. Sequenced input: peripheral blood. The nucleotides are TGCGCCAGCAGCTTGGACCAAGGAGAGCCCCAGCATTTT. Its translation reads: CASSLDQGEPQHF.